This TCR beta chain was sequenced for a study of T cell repertoires in cytomegalovirus infection. Background on the study: Signatures in public TCR beta sequences pointed to both CMV infection and matching HLA type.

This CDR3 has 13 amino acids. The V gene end was trimmed by 8 bases and the J gene end by 6 bases; junction bases not matched to a gene: 10. Germline CDR1 and CDR2: SGHAT and FQNNGV. Points from the study as a whole: The cumulative frequency of public TCR beta families identified carriers of CMV plus the relevant HLA. HLA-C-restricted CMV-specific TCR beta clonotypes prevailed in the ex vivo response.

Via MiXCR, TCRdb re-called the reads, giving one row per CDR3 protein. The data contain fewer than 300,000 distinct CDR3 sequences, 25% of them seen just once; the ten biggest clones take up roughly 13%. Concerning this clonotype: Its antigen is as yet unknown.

Sequencing used PBMCs. The chain couples TRBV11-2 to TRBJ2-7; 7 bases are shared with TRBD2. The clonotype was recovered from a human donor in good health (CMV status not recorded). Some clones in this sample may be carry-over from other donors' samples. CDR3 sequence: CASGLAETGEQYF. The CDR3, as DNA: TGTGCCAGCGGCCTAGCGGAAACGGGCGAGCAGTACTTC.